The rows below give T cell receptor beta chains drawn from one sample of a study of yellow fever vaccine responses in identical twins. TCRdb called the RT-PCR reads again in MiXCR, with one record for every CDR3 protein. This table holds 5,000 to 6,500 distinct CDR3 sequences, 75% to 90% found once. This material consisted of T cells from blood (PBMCs), unsorted or a sorted subset (not recorded which), taken before or after yellow fever vaccination (not recorded which). The origin of the receptors is a woman aged 18-35 years who received the yellow fever vaccine. The CDR3 runs from the conserved cysteine through the conserved F or W. Fields, in order: D gene, J gene, clone size, V gene, CDR3 DNA, CDR3 protein. A D gene is named only where the DNA matches it firmly. Clone size, where shown, is once, few, many, or a class for clones that have expanded.

-,TRBJ2-1,few,TRBV28,TGTGCCAGCAGTTTGGTCGGCCGGTACAATGAGCAGTTCTTC,CASSLVGRYNEQFF
-,TRBJ2-7,-,TRBV23-1,TGCGCCAGCAGTCAAAGTATTACGGCTAGCGTCCCTTACGAGCAGTACTTC,CASSQSITASVPYEQYF
TRBD1,TRBJ1-1,-,TRBV13,TGTGCCAGCAGCCCGACAGGGTGGACTGAAGCTTTCTTT,CASSPTGWTEAFF
TRBD1,TRBJ2-5,-,TRBV13,TGTGCCAGCAGCCCCGCCGGGGCCAGGGGGGAGACCCAGTACTTC,CASSPAGARGETQYF
-,TRBJ2-2,once,TRBV7-6,TGTGCCAGCAGCTTGGTGGGGGCTCACACCGGGGAGCTGTTTTTT,CASSLVGAHTGELFF
TRBD1,TRBJ2-4,-,TRBV5-1,TGCGCCAGCAGCCCTAGGACAGGGATGGGCATTCAGTACTTC,CASSPRTGMGIQYF
TRBD1,TRBJ2-7,-,TRBV15,TGTGCCACCAGCCGTATGCTACAGGGGACGTTTTCCTACGAGCAGTACTTC,CATSRMLQGTFSYEQYF
-,TRBJ2-1,-,TRBV7-9,TGTGCCAGCAGAGCTACCCAACCGGGCGATGAGCAGTTCTTC,CASRATQPGDEQFF
TRBD1,TRBJ1-4,-,TRBV7-6,TGTGCCAGCAGCTTTGGACAGGGGGCAGGAAAACTGTTTTTT,CASSFGQGAGKLFF
TRBD1,TRBJ1-5,once,TRBV10-3,TGTGCCATCAGTGATCCTCTAGACAGGGGGAATCAGCCCCAGCATTTT,CAISDPLDRGNQPQHF
-,TRBJ1-4,-,TRBV3-1,TGTGCCAGCAGCCTAGCCGGGTCTCGGGAAAAACTGTTTTTT,CASSLAGSREKLFF
TRBD1,TRBJ1-1,-,TRBV12-3/TRBV12-4,TGTGCCAGCAGTTTAGGAGGGACAGGGGTTCGGGGCACTGAAGCTTTCTTT,CASSLGGTGVRGTEAFF
-,TRBJ1-5,-,TRBV10-3,TGTGCCATCAGTGAGACGGGGACGGTAGATCAGCCCCAGCATTTT,CAISETGTVDQPQHF
TRBD1,TRBJ2-5,-,TRBV4-1,TGCGCCAGCAGCCGACAGGGGACCCAAGAGACCCAGTACTTC,CASSRQGTQETQYF
-,TRBJ1-2,-,TRBV18,TGTGCCAGCTCACCCGAGGAGAACAGGGTTTTTCTTGGCGGCTACACCTTC,CASSPEENRVFLGGYTF
-,TRBJ2-3,-,TRBV11-1,TGTGCCAGCAGCTTAGGGATCACAGATACGCAGTATTTT,CASSLGITDTQYF